The entry below describes one T cell receptor beta chain. The sample originates from a study of blood T cells in healthy people across ages. Trimming cost V 3 bases and J 1 base; bases outside gene matches: 7. Germline V CDR1 and CDR2: KGHSH, LQKENI. This CDR3 is 18 amino acids long. Together with a sample-barcoded 5' primer, a J-beta primer mix was included in a second PCR lasting roughly 7 to 11 cycles. Via MiXCR, TCRdb re-called the 5' RACE reads, giving one row per CDR3 protein. The profile covers around 670,000 distinct CDR3 sequences, with approximately 30% appearing a single time and 15% to 19% taken by the ten largest. Isolation per sample recovered at least 6 million PBMCs.

The sequencing input was blood. The rearrangement links TRBV18 to TRBJ2-3; 13 bases map to TRBD2. This TCR was sampled from a woman older than 75 in good health. The CDR3 DNA follows: TGTGCCAGCTCACCCCGAACTAGCGGGGGGGCCCGCACAGATACGCAGTATTTT. Protein: CASSPRTSGGARTDTQYF.